Below are 24 T cell receptor beta chains sequenced from a single sample in a study of human T cells and chemical hapten exposure (dated by TCRdb to 2020 to 2022). Libraries were made using RACE. TCRdb records NextSeq 500 as the sequencer. The public reads were quality trimmed at Q25 with fastp and then assembled into clones with MiXCR by TCRdb, keeping productive beta chains. Rows with a matching CDR3 protein are joined into one entry that keeps the most common DNA and genes. The sample includes 150,000 to 200,000 distinct CDR3 sequences, with around 15% observed a single time. The ten largest make up 1.7% of the sample. The time point label, read with the paper, signifies: patch test 1, 2 weeks after DPC sensitization. The treatment or condition label on this specimen signifies: therapeutic diphenylcyclopropenone sensitization with weekly scalp DPC. Source: whole blood, taken in connection with sensitization to the hapten diphenylcyclopropenone (DPC). Source of these receptors: a young woman with alopecia areata. Some clones in this sample may be carry-over from other donors' samples.

This clonotype came up a few times. V gene TRBV9 combines with J gene TRBJ2-3, with 7 nucleotides matching TRBD1. This CDR3 contains 13 residues. Germline V lookup: CDR1 SGDLS, CDR2 YYNGEE. Trimming removed 4 bases from V and 7 bases from J; junction bases left unmatched: 6. For the CDR3, the DNA is TGTGCCAGCAGCACCCGGGACAGTTATACGCAGTATTTT. This sequence encodes CASSTRDSYTQYF. Combining the CDR3 with reference TRBV9 and TRBJ2-3 gives the whole variable domain DSGVTQTPKHLITATGQRVTLRCSPRSGDLSVYWYQQSLDQGLQFLIQYYNGEERAKGNILERFSAQQFPDLHSELNLSSLELGDSALYFCASSTRDSYTQYFGPGTRLTVL.

The V call is TRBV11-3, the J call TRBJ2-1; D ambiguous. The CDR3 totals 12 residues. The ends were cut back, 5 bases at V and 6 bases at J, with 8 bases in the middle. CDR1 is SGHNT and CDR2 is YENEEA in the germline V gene. The CDR3 protein is CASSRTANEQFF. In DNA form, the CDR3 reads TGTGCCAGCAGCCGGACCGCCAATGAGCAGTTCTTC.

The genes are TRBV4-1 and TRBJ1-3; D call uncertain. Germline assignment: CDR1 MGHRA and CDR2 YSYEKL. The CDR3 totals 18 residues. Trimming cost V 3 bases and J 0 bases, with 18 bases left between them. CDR3 sequence (DNA): TGCGCCAGCAGCCAGTCGAATCTGAGGGAGGGCTCTGGAAACACCATATATTTT. It yields the protein CASSQSNLREGSGNTIYF.

In its sample, this clonotype was seen a few times. The chain joins TRBV29-1 to TRBJ1-1, with D perhaps TRBD1 (6 bases). The CDR3 is 16 residues long. The germline gives CDR1 SQVTM, CDR2 ANQGSEA. V was pared by 4 bases and J by 2 bases, with 20 bases between. The CDR3 DNA is TGCAGCGTTGTGGGGCAGGGGTTCTTTCGCAACACTGAAGCTTTCTTT. This gives the protein CSVVGQGFFRNTEAFF.

The gene calls are TRBV30 and TRBJ2-1; D perhaps matches TRBD1 (6 bases). V gave up 5 bases and J gave up 7 bases, with 12 bases separating them. The CDR3 is 12 amino acids. Germline-derived CDR1 and CDR2 are GTSNPN and SVGIG (reference sequence). The CDR3 bases are TGTGCCTGGGACAGGTCATCGAATGAGCAGTTCTTC. This translates into CAWDRSSNEQFF. The complete variable domain, with remaining parts taken from reference TRBV30 and TRBJ2-1, reads SQTIHQWPATLVQPVGSPLSLECTVEGTSNPNLYWYRQAAGRGLQLLFYSVGIGQISSEVPQNLSASRPQDRQFILSSKKLLLSDSGFYLCAWDRSSNEQFFGPGTRLTVL.

The sample holds a few counts of this clonotype. The chain recombines TRBV7-9 with TRBJ2-4, with TRBD2 identical over 11 bases. The V gene's germline CDR1 is SEHNR and CDR2 FQNEAQ (reference sequence). V shed 1 base, J shed 1 base, and the junction held 0 bases outside the gene matches. There are 16 residues in the CDR3. The CDR3: CASSLGLAGAKNIQYF. In DNA, the CDR3 is TGTGCCAGCAGCTTAGGACTAGCGGGGGCCAAAAACATTCAGTACTTC.

The chain carries TRBV4-1 and TRBJ1-5; 7 nucleotides agree with TRBD1. Germline V CDR1 and CDR2: MGHRA, YSYEKL. The CDR3 is 15 amino acids. V lost 5 bases and J lost 3; bases outside the gene matches: 7. Written as DNA, the CDR3 is TGCGCCAGCAGCAACAGACAGGGCGACAATCAGCCCCAGCATTTT. It specifies CASSNRQGDNQPQHF.

Only a few counts were recorded for this clonotype. As DNA, the CDR3 is TGTGCCAGCAGCCACCGGGACAGGGGTCAAGAGACCCAGTACTTC. Amino acid sequence: CASSHRDRGQETQYF. The chain employs TRBV5-4 and TRBJ2-5; 10 nucleotides agree with TRBD1. The CDR3 covers 15 residues. V was pared by 4 bases and J by 2 bases, with 5 bases of the junction left unmatched. Germline V lookup: CDR1 SGHNT, CDR2 YYREEE (reference sequence). Combining the CDR3 with reference TRBV5-4 and TRBJ2-5 gives the whole variable domain ETGVTQSPTHLIKTRGQQVTLRCSSQSGHNTVSWYQQALGQGPQFIFQYYREEENGRGNFPPRFSGLQFPNYSSELNVNALELDDSALYLCASSHRDRGQETQYFGPGTRLLVL.

This rearrangement joins TRBV5-4 to TRBJ2-7; 7 positions match TRBD1. V trimming: 1 base; J trimming: 4 bases; junction bases outside the gene matches: 8. The CDR3 has 15 amino acids. Germline values: CDR1 SGHNT, CDR2 YYREEE (reference sequence). This CDR3 reads CASSLFQGVLYEQYF. The CDR3 DNA reads TGTGCCAGCAGCTTGTTCCAGGGGGTACTGTACGAGCAGTACTTC.

The sample holds a few counts of this clonotype. This chain joins TRBV11-3 and TRBJ2-4; D is uncertain. Per germline, CDR1 SGHNT and CDR2 YENEEA. Between the trimmed V and J ends, which lost 1 base and 1 base, there was a span of 17 bases. The CDR3 extends over 18 amino acids. CDR3 amino acids: CASSLVRPGETAKNIQYF. Written as DNA, the CDR3 is TGTGCCAGCAGCTTAGTGCGGCCAGGAGAAACGGCCAAAAACATTCAGTACTTC.

Only a few counts were recorded for this clonotype. CDR3 nucleotide sequence: TGTGCCAGCTCACCACCGAGCAGGATACCTTCTGAAGCTTTCTTT. It is translated as CASSPPSRIPSEAFF. The gene calls are TRBV18 and TRBJ1-1; D is ambiguous. CDR1 is KGHSH, CDR2 LQKENI, per germline. The V gene lost 0 bases and the J gene lost 6 bases, with 14 bases spanning the gap. CDR3 length: 15 amino acids.

There are a few counts of this clonotype. The chain employs TRBV28 and TRBJ2-2; D gene uncertain. There are 13 residues in the CDR3. V lost 3 bases, J lost 2 bases, and 4 bases lay in between. Germline V CDR1 and CDR2: MDHEN, SYDVKM. CDR3 loop: CASSFTNTGELFF. CDR3 bases: TGTGCCAGCAGTTTTACCAACACCGGGGAGCTGTTTTTT.

This clonotype was counted only a few times. The chain employs TRBV18 and TRBJ1-1; D gene uncertain. V lost 2 bases, J lost 0 bases, and 7 bases lay in between. CDR1 is KGHSH, CDR2 LQKENI, per germline. CDR3 size: 14 residues. Here the CDR3 reads CASSPSAMNTEAFF. Written as DNA, the CDR3 is TGTGCCAGCTCACCATCCGCAATGAACACTGAAGCTTTCTTT.

The chain joins TRBV4-2 to TRBJ2-5; tentatively, D is TRBD1 (5 bases). The CDR3 consists of 17 residues. Germline lookup yields CDR1 LGHNA and CDR2 YNFKEQ. Trimming removed 4 bases from V and 5 bases from J, with 23 bases in between. The DNA of the CDR3 is TGTGCCAGCAGCCTCCAGGGCTCCGGGCAACAAGGGGAGACCCAGTACTTC. Protein sequence: CASSLQGSGQQGETQYF.

Written as DNA, the CDR3 is TGTGCCAGCACCCAGTGGACTGAGACCTACGAGCAGTACTTC. Protein: CASTQWTETYEQYF. The chain recombines TRBV28 with TRBJ2-7; TRBD2 might be the D (5 bases). The CDR3 is 14 residues long. The germline V gene has CDR1 MDHEN and CDR2 SYDVKM. V lost 7 bases, J lost 2 bases, and 15 bases lay in between.

This clonotype has more than one count but fewer than ten. The V call is TRBV12-3 or TRBV12-4, the J call TRBJ2-1, with D unclear. Between the trimmed V and J ends, which lost 1 base and 10 bases, there was a span of 8 bases. CDR3 size: 12 residues. The CDR3 here is CASSLGPREQFF. The DNA for the CDR3 is TGTGCCAGCAGTTTAGGCCCCCGAGAGCAGTTCTTC.

The chain links TRBV5-4 to TRBJ2-6; D remains unclear. Germline V gene lookup returns CDR1 SGHNT and CDR2 YYREEE (reference sequence). Trimming took 4 bases from V and 0 from J, leaving 11 bases between them. This CDR3 has 16 amino acids. The CDR3 region has the DNA TGTGCCAGCAGCCCCATAACGAGCTCTGGGGCCAACGTCCTGACTTTC. Amino acids: CASSPITSSGANVLTF.

This clonotype appeared a few times. This rearrangement joins TRBV12-3 or TRBV12-4 to TRBJ2-7, with TRBD1 matching over 12 bases. V gave up 4 bases and J gave up 4 bases; unmatched junction bases: 5. The CDR3 loop spans 15 amino acids. The DNA of the CDR3 is TGTGCCAGCAGTTGGGGACAGGGGGCGAGGTACGAGCAGTACTTC. Its protein product is CASSWGQGARYEQYF.

This clonotype was counted between two and nine times. J is TRBJ2-1 and V is TRBV11-2; D may correspond to TRBD1 or TRBD2 (6 bases each). The CDR3 loop spans 15 amino acids. The germline CDR1 and CDR2 sequences are SGHAT and FQNNGV. V was cut by 6 bases and J by 0 bases, with 12 bases left in between. The CDR3 DNA reads as TGTGCCAGCAGTCCGAGGGGGGACTCCTACAATGAGCAGTTCTTC. Its protein product is CASSPRGDSYNEQFF.

This clonotype was observed a few times. J is TRBJ2-6 and V is TRBV6-2 or TRBV6-3; tentatively, D is TRBD1 (5 bases). Trimming shortened V by 7 bases and J by 4 bases, and 17 bases separated the two germline ends. The CDR3 sequence is 16 residues long. Germline V gene sequence: CDR1 MNHEY, CDR2 SVGEGT. CDR3 in DNA: TGTGCCAGCAAAATCGAGGACATCTCCGGGGCCAACGTCCTGACTTTC. Amino acid sequence: CASKIEDISGANVLTF.

This chain joins TRBV5-1 and TRBJ2-1; D is undetermined. The CDR3 has 15 amino acids. CDR1 is SGHRS, CDR2 YFSETQ, per germline. V was clipped by 2 bases and J by 5 bases, with 14 bases between them. The CDR3 region is CASSLLGLYNNEQFF. In DNA form, the CDR3 reads TGCGCCAGCAGCTTATTAGGTCTTTACAACAATGAGCAGTTCTTC.

There are a few counts of this clonotype. This rearrangement joins TRBV11-2 to TRBJ2-5; D tentatively fits TRBD1 or TRBD2 (6 bases each). The V and J ends lost 3 bases and 4 bases respectively, with 12 bases between them. CDR1 is SGHAT, CDR2 FQNNGV, per germline. This CDR3 has 14 residues. The CDR3 DNA reads as TGTGCCAGCAGCTTTTCCGGGGGCGTAGAGACCCAGTACTTC. Its translation is CASSFSGGVETQYF.

This clonotype has ten or more counts. The chain couples TRBV7-8 to TRBJ2-6; the D is unclear. Germline lookup yields CDR1 SGHVS and CDR2 FQNEAQ. This CDR3 has 17 amino acids. V lost 3 bases and J lost 0, with 12 bases in between. As DNA, the CDR3 is TGTGCCAGCAGCTTGCTGAGTACTACCTCTGGGGCCAACGTCCTGACTTTC. Protein sequence: CASSLLSTTSGANVLTF.

This clonotype was found a few times. The chain links TRBV20-1 to TRBJ2-1; possibly TRBD1 or TRBD2 for D (6 bases each). Per the germline V gene, CDR1 is DFQATT and CDR2 is SNEGSKA (reference sequence). There are 15 residues in the CDR3. Trimming took 0 bases from V and 5 from J, leaving 14 bases between them. CDR3 protein: CSARDPGGAHNEQFF. The CDR3 coding sequence is TGCAGTGCTAGAGATCCCGGGGGCGCCCACAATGAGCAGTTCTTC.